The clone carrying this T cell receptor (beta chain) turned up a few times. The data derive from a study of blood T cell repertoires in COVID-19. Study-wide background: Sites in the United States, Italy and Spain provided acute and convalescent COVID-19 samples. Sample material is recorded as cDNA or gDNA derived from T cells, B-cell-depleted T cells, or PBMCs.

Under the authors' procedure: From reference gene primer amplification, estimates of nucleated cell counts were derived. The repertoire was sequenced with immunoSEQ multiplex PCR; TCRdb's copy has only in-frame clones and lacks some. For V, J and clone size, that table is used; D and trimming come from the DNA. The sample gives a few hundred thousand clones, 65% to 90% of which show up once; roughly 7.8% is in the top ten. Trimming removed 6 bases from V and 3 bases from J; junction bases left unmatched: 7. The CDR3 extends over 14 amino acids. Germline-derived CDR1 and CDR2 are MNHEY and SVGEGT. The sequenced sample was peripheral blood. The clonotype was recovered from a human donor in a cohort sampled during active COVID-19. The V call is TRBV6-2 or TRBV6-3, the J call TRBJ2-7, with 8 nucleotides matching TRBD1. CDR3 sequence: CASSHRGRFYEQYF. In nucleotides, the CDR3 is TGTGCCAGCAGCCACAGGGGGAGATTCTACGAGCAGTACTTC.